This T cell receptor beta chain was sequenced in a study of CD8+ T cells in alopecia areata. Per the germline V gene, CDR1 is SGHNT and CDR2 is YYREEE (reference sequence). This CDR3 is 16 amino acids long. V gave up 4 bases and J gave up 2 bases; unmatched junction bases: 11. Specified treatment: oral pan-JAK inhibitor, 5-10 mg twice daily. Extracted from the samples, RNA was reverse transcribed into cDNA to serve as the sequencing template. TCRdb's copy holds only in-frame clones and misses some; the assay was immunoSEQ multiplex PCR. The data show more than 150,000 clones, roughly half seen once. The chain links TRBV5-4 to TRBJ2-7; 8 nucleotides match TRBD2. The receptor comes from a human donor with alopecia areata. The material sequenced was CD8+ T cells sorted from blood, taken around week 53, from a patient treated with tofacitinib. The CDR3 loop is CASSRSPGLGPYEQYF. The CDR3 nucleotides read TGTGCCAGCAGCCGTTCTCCGGGACTAGGGCCCTACGAGCAGTACTTC.